Below, one TCR beta chain is given with its context. A single count supports this clone. This receptor's antigen is unknown. Per-base quality was not reported, and no clone a single base away is much larger than it. This entry belongs to a study of cytomegalovirus exposure and HLA in healthy donors (dated by TCRdb to about 2017). Turning to the overall study: In an earlier analysis of some 550 of the donors, approximately 260 Gb of sequence data and roughly 100 million unique TCR beta sequences from roughly 190 million T cells were reported. An early release that covered fewer than 800 HLA-typed donors contained approximately 290 gigabases of sequencing data and 85 million to 100 million unique TCR sequences. Of the roughly 400 genotyped donors, 65% to 90% fell in the genetic ancestry cluster associated with self-reported Caucasian donors. The study aimed to test whether cataloging public T cell receptors could reveal signatures of past pathogen exposure. The study profiled the T cell repertoires of 500 to 800 subjects by immunosequencing and related them to cytomegalovirus serostatus. A separate validation cohort of roughly 120 different subjects was used in addition to the 666-subject first cohort. High-throughput TCR immunosequencing, statistical association of individual TCRs with disease status, and machine learning were combined to predict cytomegalovirus infection status. A later analysis re-examined previously published TCR beta repertoires from more than 650 donors and added high-resolution HLA genotyping to investigate patterns of TCR occurrence. Rather than using new phenotypic data, the later analysis identified candidate immune exposures from TCR beta sequences and from how often those sequences occurred across donors. An earlier analysis of 587 of the donors applied high-throughput TCR beta sequencing to assess whether each TCR beta V gene segment acted as functional or pseudogenic. Donor age, sex, ethnicity and CMV serostatus were compiled together with the repertoire data. A later genetic analysis took genome-wide SNP genotypes for about 55% of the roughly 670 donors and used that subset as a discovery cohort. Every discovery cohort repertoire had been produced on one sequencing platform. Both class I and class II loci were covered by HLA typing, at four-digit resolution. Typing coverage differed by locus: A, B, C, DRB1 and DQB1 were typed in about 620-640 donors, DQA1 in about 510, DPA1 in some 600, and DPB1 in about 450. Roughly five DR-DQ haplotypes were handled as single units for association and clustering, since linkage in the cohort was strong. On average, around 230,000 unique TCR beta nucleotide sequences were sequenced per donor among 398 genotyped donors of the cohort, with about 19% of those sequences being non-productive. The paper's findings and limits, for the study overall: In a later genetic analysis, fewer N-insertions in productive TCRs were reported among donors in an Asian-associated ancestry cluster than the roughly 700-donor mean. Fewer than 20 rarely observed V segments, including chromosome 9 orphons, were excluded from the earlier analysis of several hundred of the donors because counts were too low. Broadly in line with IMGT annotations, most TCR beta V segments showed up in productive rearrangements about 87% or about 30% of the time in an earlier analysis of approximately 600 of the donors. The presence/absence analyses assumed that sequencing depth was roughly uniform across donors, and that assumption may not be true. A later analysis found that TCR association rates varied across HLA loci, with DRB1 alleles showing the most associated TCRs and HLA-C alleles the fewest. In this cohort, only TCR beta chains were sequenced, and detectable features were limited by the absence of alpha or paired-chain data. A later analysis reported that several top co-occurrence clusters appeared linked to parvovirus B19, influenza, CMV and Epstein-Barr virus. At a false discovery rate of 0.05, a later analysis linked 16,951 TCR beta sequences to specific HLA alleles. A further reported finding was that TCR beta sequences accurately predicted the HLA-A and HLA-B alleles for most subjects in the first cohort. For the cohort, immune exposure information was limited to CMV serostatus. A cluster of highly shared sequence variants was judged likely to represent a technical artifact of the sequencing pipeline. When HLA alleles, especially DR and DQ, strongly co-occurred, attributing TCR associations to individual alleles was difficult. In a later genetic analysis, a missense DCLRE1C variant was associated with V-gene and J-gene trimming of TCR beta chains, and the association was replicated in an independent cohort. The study gave a list of 150 to 200 TCR beta chains associated with cytomegalovirus. In both the original and validation cohorts, the classifier was reported to diagnose cytomegalovirus status with high specificity and sensitivity. According to the authors, the approach could potentially be generalized to other disease states and immunological phenotypes. In a later analysis, HLA-associated TCR beta chains showed more clonal expansion and lower generation probabilities than non-associated chains that were equally common. Most CMV-associated TCR beta chains appeared to be HLA-restricted in a later analysis, and the HLA associations seemed to be driven largely by CMV exposure. While some public TCRs were present in many individuals, most TCR sequences turned up only very rarely across donors. In vitro tests confirmed that three of the cytomegalovirus-associated TCR beta chains recognize cytomegalovirus antigens. Because HLA typing was unavailable for some donors at each locus, only the typed subset was used in association tests. Correlated functional status among segregating V segments might reflect linkage disequilibrium, but an unknown experimental factor could not be ruled out.

In total, approximately 700 healthy bone marrow donors made up the cohort. At the time of sampling, every cohort member was nominally healthy, though immune exposures that went unrecorded were likely present. The donor tested CMV seronegative and was one of the 352 seronegative cohort members. A peripheral blood sample was collected from each donor, and TCR beta sequencing was performed on peripheral blood mononuclear cells. The Qiagen DNeasy Blood Extraction Kit was used to extract genomic DNA from the blood cell samples. Libraries were built with the immunoSEQ multiplex PCR assay. The multiplex PCR relied on a mix of 60 forward primers for TCR Vbeta segments and 13 reverse primers for TCR Jbeta segments. Amplification of the CDR3 region of rearranged TCR beta genes was performed with a multiplex PCR assay on genomic DNA. Amplified TCR beta libraries were sequenced as 87-base-pair reads on the Illumina HiSeq System. The published analysis was carried out like this. A later analysis tallied 75 million to 85 million unique TCR beta chains across the 650 to 750 repertoires, and approximately 9.9 million of those chains were shared by two or more donors. Raw reads were error-corrected and collapsed into unique sequences by a nearest-neighbor algorithm in which closely related sequences were merged to remove PCR and sequencing errors. CDR3 sequences were aligned to IMGT reference sequences to assign V, D and J gene segments. For a sequence to be retained, at least a six-nucleotide match to both a V gene segment and a J gene segment was required. Rearrangements were classified as productive when the CDR3 lacked stop codons and remained in frame with V and J, and all other rearrangements were classified as non-productive. Following IMGT convention, CDR3 was defined as the stretch from the second conserved V-encoded cysteine to the conserved J-encoded phenylalanine. Sequences without an unambiguous match to a single V gene segment were excluded from the earlier analysis of 450 to 750 of the donors. An earlier analysis of several hundred of the donors classified V segments as functional when productive rearrangements were above 56.7% and as segregating when the standard deviation between donors was above 5%. To diagnose cytomegalovirus status from the catalog of TCR beta chain sequences, a statistical classification framework was built. A later analysis assigned V and J genes by comparing TCR nucleotide sequences with IMGT/GENE-DB human TR gene sequences. The TCRdist pipeline was used in a later analysis to assign CDR3 sequences and most-parsimonious VDJ recombination scenarios. In a later analysis, each TCR beta chain was defined by its CDR3 amino acid sequence together with its V-gene family, and reads without a unique V-gene family were excluded. In a later analysis, 550 to 650 highly shared, low-generation-probability nucleotide sequences were removed to address suspected cross-contamination and a sequencing artifact. For each public chain, a later analysis derived a clonal expansion index from normalized ranks of inferred template counts within each repertoire. In a later analysis, generation probabilities were computed with a VDJ recombination model fitted to out-of-frame rearrangements, and the resulting probabilities were checked against IGoR. In a later analysis, TCR-TCR, TCR-HLA and TCR-CMV co-occurrence was scored with hypergeometric tests, and a repertoire-size bias correction was applied to TCR pairs. To estimate false discovery rates, a later analysis permuted the HLA or CMV assignments 20 times. In a later analysis, co-occurring TCRs were grouped with DBSCAN, and TCRdist sequence similarity was added when clustering was performed within HLA-allele-positive subsets. Repertoires with fewer than 30,000 or more than 120,000 public chains, plus five repertoires with anomalous nucleotide sharing, were excluded from co-occurrence clustering. What TCRdb holds here is the immuneACCESS table cut down to in-frame rearrangements. Part of the clones is not present; checked against another copy, under half of the missing clones reflect an unresolved V gene, and the others are unexplained. Clonal size and the V and J genes are those of that table, whereas D and trimming came from the DNA. The sample includes some 150,000 clones, with about two thirds observed a single time. The top ten constitute around 2.8% of the sample.

This receptor was taken from a woman between 25 and 40 years old in good health and CMV-seronegative. The sequenced material came from PBMCs.

The CDR3 here reads CASSEYRAGGEEKLFF. DNA sequence: TGTGCCAGCAGTGAATATAGGGCAGGGGGCGAGGAAAAACTGTTTTTT. The sequence is built from TRBV25-1 and TRBJ1-4; the central 8 bases match TRBD1. Based on the germline V gene, the CDR1 and CDR2 sequences are MGHDK and SYGVNS. Reading from cysteine to phenylalanine, the CDR3 counts 16 amino acids. Only the CDR3 DNA is retained, 48 bases long and in frame from the first base. Here V drops 0 bases and J drops 8 bases, and the junction holds 8 bases not matched to any gene.